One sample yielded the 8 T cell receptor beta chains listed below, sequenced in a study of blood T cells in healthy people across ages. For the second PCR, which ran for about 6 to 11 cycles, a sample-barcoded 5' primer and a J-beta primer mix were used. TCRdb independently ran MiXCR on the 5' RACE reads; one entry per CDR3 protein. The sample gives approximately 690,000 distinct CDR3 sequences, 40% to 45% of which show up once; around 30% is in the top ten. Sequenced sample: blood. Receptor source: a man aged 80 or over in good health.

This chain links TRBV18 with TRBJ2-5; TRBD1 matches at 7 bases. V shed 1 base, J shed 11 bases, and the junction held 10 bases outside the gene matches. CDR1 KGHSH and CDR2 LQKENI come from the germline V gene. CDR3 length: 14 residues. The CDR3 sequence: CASSPREGGSEQYF. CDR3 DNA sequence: TGTGCCAGCTCACCACGGGAAGGGGGCAGTGAGCAGTACTTC.

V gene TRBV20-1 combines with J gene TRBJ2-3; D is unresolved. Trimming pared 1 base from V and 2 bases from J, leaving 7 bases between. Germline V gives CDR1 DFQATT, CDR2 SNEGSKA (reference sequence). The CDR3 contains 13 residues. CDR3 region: CSARVSLTDTQYF. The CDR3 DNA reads TGCAGTGCTAGAGTGTCCCTCACAGATACGCAGTATTTT.

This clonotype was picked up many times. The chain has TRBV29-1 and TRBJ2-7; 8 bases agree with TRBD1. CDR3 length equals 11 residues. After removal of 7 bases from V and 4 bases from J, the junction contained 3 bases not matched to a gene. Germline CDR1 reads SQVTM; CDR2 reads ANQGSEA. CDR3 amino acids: CSADRGYEQYF. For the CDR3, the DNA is TGCAGCGCCGACAGGGGATACGAGCAGTACTTC.

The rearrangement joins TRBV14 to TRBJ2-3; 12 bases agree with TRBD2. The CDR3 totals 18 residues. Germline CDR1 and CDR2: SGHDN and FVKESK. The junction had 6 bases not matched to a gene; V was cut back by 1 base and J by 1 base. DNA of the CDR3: TGTGCCAGCAGCCAAGGGACTAGCGGGATACCTGGCACAGATACGCAGTATTTT. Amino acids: CASSQGTSGIPGTDTQYF.

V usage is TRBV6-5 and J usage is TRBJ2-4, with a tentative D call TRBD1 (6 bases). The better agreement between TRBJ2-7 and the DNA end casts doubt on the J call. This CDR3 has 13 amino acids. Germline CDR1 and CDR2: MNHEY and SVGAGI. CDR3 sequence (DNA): TGTGCCAGCAGTAAGGGACAATTCTACGAGCAGTACTTC. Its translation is CASSKGQFYEQYF.

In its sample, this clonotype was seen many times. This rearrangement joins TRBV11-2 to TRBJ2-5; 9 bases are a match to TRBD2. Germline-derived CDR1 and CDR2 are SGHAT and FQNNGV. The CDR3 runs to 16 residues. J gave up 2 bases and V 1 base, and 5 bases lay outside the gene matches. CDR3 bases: TGTGCCAGCAGCTTAGGTAGCGGGGGCCTTCAAGAGACCCAGTACTTC. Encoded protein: CASSLGSGGLQETQYF.

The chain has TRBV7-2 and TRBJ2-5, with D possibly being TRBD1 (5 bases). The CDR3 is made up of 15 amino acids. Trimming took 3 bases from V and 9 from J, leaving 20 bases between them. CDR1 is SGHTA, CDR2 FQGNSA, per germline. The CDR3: CASSLVGRQAVAQYF. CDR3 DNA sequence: TGTGCCAGCAGCTTGGTGGGGCGGCAAGCTGTGGCCCAGTACTTC.

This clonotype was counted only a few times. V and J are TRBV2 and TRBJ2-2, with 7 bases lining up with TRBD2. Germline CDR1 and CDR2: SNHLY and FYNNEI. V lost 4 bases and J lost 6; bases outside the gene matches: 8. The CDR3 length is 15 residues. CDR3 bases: TGTGCCAGCAGTGTGCAGGGAGGGAGCTCCGGGGAGCTGTTTTTT. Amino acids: CASSVQGGSSGELFF.